Listed below are T cell receptor beta chains from one sample, sequenced in a study of CXCR3-negative and CXCR3-positive naive CD8 T cells. TCRdb derives one entry per CDR3 protein from the 5' RACE reads, leaving out DNA. Its listing shows 46,000 or so distinct CDR3 sequences. Sequencing was done on a sample of naive CXCR3- CD8+ T cells from blood. Source of these receptors: a human donor in good health. Some clones in this sample may be carry-over from other donors' samples. Each CDR3 is given with its conserved first and last residue.

CDR3: CASSKATFPFDSPLHF
length: 16
J: TRBJ1-6
V: TRBV21-1

CDR3: CASSLYHGHTEAFF
length: 14
J: TRBJ1-1
V: TRBV7-2

CDR3: CASSMSPRQGWGYTEAFF
length: 18
J: TRBJ1-1
V: TRBV28

CDR3: CSARDQGSAYEQYF
length: 14
J: TRBJ2-7
V: TRBV20-1

CDR3: CSGGTSATGELFF
length: 13
J: TRBJ2-2
V: TRBV29-1

CDR3: CASSLPRDRGLETQYF
length: 16
J: TRBJ2-5
V: TRBV23-1

CDR3: CSARQGVSYEQYF
length: 13
J: TRBJ2-7
V: TRBV29-1

CDR3: CASSPTFGASYNEQFF
length: 16
J: TRBJ2-1
V: TRBV18

CDR3: CASSWEAGEQYF
length: 12
J: TRBJ2-7
V: TRBV5-1

CDR3: CAISGTSGEGTQYF
length: 14
J: TRBJ2-5
V: TRBV10-3

CDR3: CASSFAGPQETQYF
length: 14
J: TRBJ2-5
V: TRBV12-3/TRBV12-4

CDR3: CASSTMSSTGELFF
length: 14
J: TRBJ2-2
V: TRBV27

CDR3: CASSQDGTSPYNEQFF
length: 16
J: TRBJ2-1
V: TRBV4-2

CDR3: CASSLPATQELFF
length: 13
J: TRBJ2-2
V: TRBV7-3

CDR3: CASSLLPGEAFF
length: 12
J: TRBJ1-1
V: TRBV7-9

CDR3: CASSLYPPGRGITEAFF
length: 17
J: TRBJ1-1
V: TRBV7-3

CDR3: CASSFFGGEQYF
length: 12
J: TRBJ2-7
V: TRBV27

CDR3: CASSQGTVQDEQYF
length: 14
J: TRBJ2-7
V: TRBV27

CDR3: CASSASFDRPDTDTQYF
length: 17
J: TRBJ2-3
V: TRBV12-3/TRBV12-4

CDR3: CASIRDYHRTPNTGELFF
length: 18
J: TRBJ2-2
V: TRBV28

CDR3: CASSQTRNTGELFF
length: 14
J: TRBJ2-2
V: TRBV4-2

CDR3: CASRKGINTEAFF
length: 13
J: TRBJ1-1
V: TRBV27

CDR3: CASSPVLSSYNEQFF
length: 15
J: TRBJ2-1
V: TRBV7-8

CDR3: CSSSQVRGTEAFF
length: 13
J: TRBJ1-1
V: TRBV4-1

CDR3: CASSSPQGKAEAFF
length: 14
J: TRBJ1-1
V: TRBV28

CDR3: CASRLETASYEQYF
length: 14
J: TRBJ2-7
V: TRBV6-5

CDR3: CSVEEGQTNTGELFF
length: 15
J: TRBJ2-2
V: TRBV29-1

CDR3: CSVSGRAGELFF
length: 12
J: TRBJ2-2
V: TRBV29-1

CDR3: CASSIAGELFF
length: 11
J: TRBJ2-2
V: TRBV6-2/TRBV6-3

CDR3: CASSLSWGEQYF
length: 12
J: TRBJ2-7
V: TRBV5-1

CDR3: CARPQGVETQYF
length: 12
J: TRBJ2-5
V: TRBV5-1

CDR3: CASSDGTSGYNEQFF
length: 15
J: TRBJ2-1
V: TRBV5-1

CDR3: CVVQGIDRNTEAFF
length: 14
J: TRBJ1-1
V: TRBV28

CDR3: CSVEDPQRGYEQYF
length: 14
J: TRBJ2-7
V: TRBV29-1

CDR3: CASSQAGHTGELFF
length: 14
J: TRBJ2-2
V: TRBV4-1

CDR3: CASSLTITRGQGANEQFF
length: 18
J: TRBJ2-1
V: TRBV7-3

CDR3: CASSQGGGGPYF
length: 12
J: TRBJ2-4
V: TRBV11-2

CDR3: CASSHPRTGAFQETQYF
length: 17
J: TRBJ2-5
V: TRBV23-1

CDR3: CATRWGNEQFF
length: 11
J: TRBJ2-1
V: TRBV24-1

CDR3: CSARASGELFF
length: 11
J: TRBJ2-2
V: TRBV20-1

CDR3: CAWGLAGDEDIQYF
length: 14
J: TRBJ2-4
V: TRBV30

CDR3: CAWMGAAGGLDFEQYF
length: 16
J: TRBJ2-7
V: TRBV30

CDR3: CASSLKQRDGEQYF
length: 14
J: TRBJ2-7
V: TRBV27

CDR3: CASSLVSTWLNEQFF
length: 15
J: TRBJ2-1
V: TRBV28

CDR3: CASSQEGTGGYEQYF
length: 15
J: TRBJ2-7
V: TRBV4-2